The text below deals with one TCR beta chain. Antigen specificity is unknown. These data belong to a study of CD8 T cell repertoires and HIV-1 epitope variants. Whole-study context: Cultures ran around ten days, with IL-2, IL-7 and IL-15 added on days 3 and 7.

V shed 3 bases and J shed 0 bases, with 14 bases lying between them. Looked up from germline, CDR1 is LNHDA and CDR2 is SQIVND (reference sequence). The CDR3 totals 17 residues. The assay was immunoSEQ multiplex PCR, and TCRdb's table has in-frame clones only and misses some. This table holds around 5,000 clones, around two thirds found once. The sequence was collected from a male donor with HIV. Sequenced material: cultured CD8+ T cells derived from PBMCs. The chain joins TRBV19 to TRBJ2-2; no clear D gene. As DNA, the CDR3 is TGTGCCAGTAGTATCCCTAGGGCCCGATCGAACACCGGGGAGCTGTTTTTT. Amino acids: CASSIPRARSNTGELFF. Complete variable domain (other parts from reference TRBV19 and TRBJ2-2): DGGITQSPKYLFRKEGQNVTLSCEQNLNHDAMYWYRQDPGQGLRLIYYSQIVNDFQKGDIAEGYSVSREKKESFPLTVTSAQKNPTAFYLCASSIPRARSNTGELFFGEGSRLTVL.